This T cell receptor beta chain was recovered during a study of molecular identifiers for immune sequencing clone quantification. This clonotype was found many times. What it recognizes is unknown. V lost 0 bases to trimming and J lost 1 base; unmatched junction nucleotides: 1. The CDR3 sequence is 15 residues long. Germline V CDR1 and CDR2: LGHNA, YSLEER. TCRdb re-called the PCR reads with MiXCR, one entry per CDR3 protein. The profile shows some 320,000 distinct CDR3 sequences, 20% to 25% of them singletons. Study-level results: The sizes of highly expanded clones could be underestimated when identical TCR molecules share a barcode.

V gene TRBV4-3 combines with J gene TRBJ1-1, with 8 bases that match TRBD1. This clonotype was obtained from a human donor in good health. Some libraries in this study had Jurkat cell RNA spiked in. Sample: naive CD8+ T cells from blood, with Jurkat cell RNA spiked in. Subset given: FACS-sorted CD8+CD4-CCR7+CD45RA+ naive T cells. CDR3 protein: CASSQEDRANTEAFF. In nucleotides, the CDR3 is TGCGCCAGCAGCCAAGAGGACAGGGCGAACACTGAAGCTTTCTTT.